This record looks at one T cell receptor (beta chain) sequence and its context. A multiplex PCR was run with 60 Vbeta primers and 13 Jbeta primers. Produced via immunoSEQ multiplex PCR; TCRdb's table is partial and in-frame only. The clone table shows about 140,000 clones, with the ten largest holding approximately 2.5%. The data originate from a study of cytomegalovirus exposure and HLA in healthy donors. CDR3 length equals 15 residues. Germline V gene lookup returns CDR1 SGHRS and CDR2 YFSETQ. J was trimmed by 5 bases and V by 5 bases; bases with no gene match: 8. The receptor's source is a man aged 35-49 years in good health and CMV-seronegative. This rearrangement joins TRBV5-1 to TRBJ1-1; TRBD1 aligns across 11 bases. The sequencing input was PBMCs. CDR3 protein: CASRRTGGYGTEAFF. DNA for the CDR3: TGCGCCAGCAGGAGGACAGGGGGCTATGGAACTGAAGCTTTCTTT.